This T cell receptor (beta chain) was profiled in a study of HIV-infected patients and healthy controls. Broader study findings: In healthy controls, MAIT alpha CDR3s were common; in HIV+ repertoires, severely depleted. HIV-infected patients shared fewer CDR3 sequences between individuals than healthy controls.

This clonotype appeared many times. The antigen remains undetermined. The repertoire came from unfractionated whole blood and reflected all unsorted peripheral T cells. Alpha and beta constant-region primers primed reverse transcription of approximately 460 ng RNA. Alpha and beta chain libraries were made separately by chain-specific third strand synthesis with multiplexing indices. The cDNA received a 5' RACE adapter containing a random hexamer plus an SP2 sequencing primer site. MiXCR, applied by TCRdb to the 5' RACE reads, yields one record per CDR3 protein. The data contain some 19,000 distinct CDR3 sequences, around 9.3% of them seen just once; the ten biggest clones take up roughly 2.5%. The specimen was blood. This clonotype was sampled from an adult in good health.

Written as DNA, the CDR3 is TGTGCCAGCAGTGCGACAGGGGGCACAGATACGCAGTATTTT. It is translated as CASSATGGTDTQYF. The chain couples TRBV6-4 to TRBJ2-3; 8 positions match TRBD1. With V trimmed by 4 bases and J by 1 base, 1 base remained unmatched. The CDR3 contains 14 residues. Per germline, CDR1 MRHNA and CDR2 SNTAGT.